This TCR beta chain is from a study of T cell clonality in common variable immunodeficiency. Study-wide points: Fewer deletions and N-nucleotide insertions were reportedly seen in common variable immunodeficiency TCR beta sequences. Compared with healthy controls, CVID subjects showed increased TCRbeta clonality, mostly in about a third.

The method was immunoSEQ multiplex PCR; TCRdb's version includes in-frame clones alone and lacks a portion of them. Observed in the sample are tens of thousands of clones, none of them singletons. Germline CDR1 reads SGHRS; CDR2 reads YFSETQ. The CDR3 spans 16 residues. The trim removed 4 bases at V and 0 bases at J, leaving 6 bases unmatched. This clone was observed many times. Its antigen is not identified. The read ends 3 residues shy of where the CDR3 ends; the end is completed using the germline J gene. Material for sequencing was peripheral blood mononuclear cells. This TCR derives from a person aged 18-70 years in good health. The V call is TRBV5-1, the J call TRBJ1-3, with 8 bases fitting TRBD1. The CDR3 bases that were read are TGCGCCAGCAGCGATGGACAGGGACTCTCTGGAAACACC. This gives the protein CASSDGQGLSGNT. The entire CDR3 protein is CASSDGQGLSGNTIYF. Full variable domain (missing parts from reference TRBV5-1 and TRBJ1-3): KAGVTQTPRYLIKTRGQQVTLSCSPISGHRSVSWYQQTPGQGLQFLFEYFSETQRNKGNFPGRFSGRQFSNSRSEMNVSTLELGDSALYLCASSDGQGLSGNTIYFGEGSWLTVV.